Below are 21 T cell receptor beta chains sequenced from a single sample in a study of cytomegalovirus exposure and HLA in healthy donors. The PCR was carried out with 60 Vbeta primers and 13 Jbeta primers. Clones were sequenced by immunoSEQ multiplex PCR, and TCRdb holds only the in-frame ones, with some missing. In the table there are approximately 200,000 clones, 79% of which are singletons. The specimen sequenced was PBMCs. All receptors derive from a woman aged 25 to 45 in good health and CMV-seropositive.

The chain joins TRBV5-6 to TRBJ2-7, with 10 positions matching TRBD1. Trimming took 6 bases from V and 2 from J; bases not matched to a gene: 5. Per the germline V gene, CDR1 is SGHDT and CDR2 is YYEEEE. This CDR3 comprises 14 residues. CDR3 DNA sequence: TGTGCCAGCAACCCGGGACAGGGGACCTACGAGCAGTACTTC. This gives the protein CASNPGQGTYEQYF.

The chain carries TRBV5-1 and TRBJ1-2; 8 bases are shared with TRBD1. The ends lost 0 bases at V and 1 base at J; junction bases unmatched: 8. Germline V CDR1 and CDR2: SGHRS, YFSETQ. The CDR3 consists of 17 residues. The CDR3: CASSLDGTGKLNYGYTF. CDR3 nucleotide sequence: TGCGCCAGCAGCTTGGATGGGACAGGAAAACTTAACTATGGCTACACCTTC. The complete variable domain, with remaining parts taken from reference TRBV5-1 and TRBJ1-2, reads KAGVTQTPRYLIKTRGQQVTLSCSPISGHRSVSWYQQTPGQGLQFLFEYFSETQRNKGNFPGRFSGRQFSNSRSEMNVSTLELGDSALYLCASSLDGTGKLNYGYTFGSGTRLTVV.

This chain links TRBV11-2 with TRBJ2-1; 8 bases are a match to TRBD2. CDR1 is SGHAT, CDR2 FQNNGV, per germline. This CDR3 region has 15 residues. The trim removed 3 bases at V and 8 bases at J, leaving 9 bases unmatched. The CDR3, as DNA: TGTGCCAGCAGCTTCGGCCGGGAGGGCCTCTATGAGCAGTTCTTC. It is translated as CASSFGREGLYEQFF.

The genes are TRBV5-6 and TRBJ1-4; no clear D gene. V was clipped by 2 bases and J by 6 bases, with 14 bases between them. Looked up from germline, CDR1 is SGHDT and CDR2 is YYEEEE. CDR3 length equals 15 residues. The CDR3 DNA reads as TGTGCCAGCAGCTTACAGCCGGCTACATATGAAAAACTGTTTTTT. Protein: CASSLQPATYEKLFF.

The V call is TRBV5-1, the J call TRBJ1-3; no clear D. Germline values: CDR1 SGHRS, CDR2 YFSETQ. V lost 3 bases and J lost 6, with 7 bases in between. This CDR3 is 12 amino acids long. The CDR3 is CASSSGENTIYF. CDR3 bases: TGCGCCAGCAGCTCAGGTGAAAACACCATATATTTT.

This clone turned up a few times. The chain combines TRBV11-3 with TRBJ1-1; 8 bases fit TRBD1. Germline CDR1 is SGHNT and CDR2 is YENEEA. The CDR3 runs 13 residues. V shed 6 bases, J shed 7 bases, and the junction held 7 bases outside the gene matches. Here the CDR3 DNA reads TGTGCCAGCAGGATCGGACAGGGCGTTGAAGCTTTCTTT. It is translated as CASRIGQGVEAFF.

V usage is TRBV4-1 and J usage is TRBJ1-3; 8 bases match TRBD1. The V gene end was trimmed by 2 bases and the J gene end by 3 bases; junction bases not matched to a gene: 6. This CDR3 comprises 16 residues. Germline values: CDR1 MGHRA, CDR2 YSYEKL. The CDR3 protein is CASSQLGQVFGNTIYF. The CDR3 region has the DNA TGCGCCAGCAGCCAACTGGGACAGGTGTTTGGAAACACCATATATTTT.

The sample holds one count of this clone. This sequence joins TRBV11-2 and TRBJ1-6; D possibly corresponds to TRBD1 (5 bases). Germline V gene sequence: CDR1 SGHAT, CDR2 FQNNGV. The CDR3 is 15 amino acids. V dropped 1 base and J dropped 10 bases, with 14 bases sitting between them. DNA for the CDR3: TGTGCCAGCAGCTTAGGATCGCCAGGGCAATCACCCCTCCACTTT. Translated: CASSLGSPGQSPLHF.

Only one count was recorded for this clone. The chain recombines TRBV9 with TRBJ1-1; D is perhaps TRBD1 (6 bases). The V end was cut by 2 bases, the J end by 3 bases, with 8 bases between. Germline V gene data show CDR1 as SGDLS and CDR2 as YYNGEE. The CDR3 spans 13 residues. This chain's CDR3 is CASSVGGHTEAFF. CDR3 coding DNA: TGTGCCAGCAGCGTGGGGGGGCACACTGAAGCTTTCTTT.

The CDR3 DNA follows: TGCGCCAGCAGCTTTGGGGCCGGGTACGAGCAGTACTTC. This encodes CASSFGAGYEQYF. The chain has TRBV5-1 and TRBJ2-7; D might be TRBD1 (5 bases). This CDR3 has 13 amino acids. V lost 2 bases and J 4 bases, leaving 10 bases between the germline ends. Germline CDR1 and CDR2: SGHRS and YFSETQ.

The chain couples TRBV2 to TRBJ2-5; 9 bases agree with TRBD2. CDR1 is SNHLY and CDR2 is FYNNEI in the germline V gene. The CDR3 is made up of 19 amino acids. V shed 8 bases and J 5 bases; nucleotides not matched to a gene: 24. For the CDR3, the DNA is TGTGCCAGCTCCCTGGGGTGGCGGGGGGGCGTCCGCATGTTGGAGACCCAGTACTTC. It codes for CASSLGWRGGVRMLETQYF.

The gene calls are TRBV15 and TRBJ1-5, with 8 positions matching TRBD1. The V segment lost 3 bases and the J segment 0 bases; nucleotides outside the gene matches: 19. Germline V gives CDR1 LNHNV, CDR2 YYDKDF (reference sequence). This CDR3 contains 21 residues. The CDR3 loop reads CATSSLDPGQATSYSNQPQHF. The CDR3 DNA is TGTGCCACCAGCAGCCTTGATCCGGGACAGGCAACGAGTTATAGCAATCAGCCCCAGCATTTT.

The chain has TRBV7-2 and TRBJ2-4, with D possibly being TRBD2 (5 bases). The V and J ends lost 0 bases and 8 bases respectively, with 11 bases between them. CDR1 is SGHTA and CDR2 is FQGNSA in the germline V gene. CDR3 length equals 14 residues. The CDR3 nucleotides read TGTGCCAGCAGCTTAGCTTCTAGAGCGGACATTCAGTACTTC. Translation gives CASSLASRADIQYF.

The J gene is TRBJ1-2, the V gene TRBV19; TRBD1 aligns across 9 bases. The CDR3 contains 14 residues. V dropped 5 bases and J dropped 3; count of bases not matched to a gene: 4. Germline CDR1 and CDR2: LNHDA and SQIVND (reference sequence). The CDR3 DNA is TGTGCCAGTAGTCCCGGACAGGGGTACTATGGCTACACCTTC. It specifies CASSPGQGYYGYTF.

V and J are TRBV5-6 and TRBJ2-7; the D is unclear. The CDR3 loop spans 11 amino acids. Per the germline V gene, CDR1 is SGHDT and CDR2 is YYEEEE. The ends were cut back, 2 bases at V and 4 bases at J, with 4 bases in the middle. This CDR3 reads CASSLRYEQYF. The DNA for the CDR3 is TGTGCCAGCAGCTTACGGTACGAGCAGTACTTC. The full variable domain, with the rest looked up from reference TRBV5-6 and TRBJ2-7, is DAGVTQSPTHLIKTRGQQVTLRCSPKSGHDTVSWYQQALGQGPQFIFQYYEEEERQRGNFPDRFSGHQFPNYSSELNVNALLLGDSALYLCASSLRYEQYFGPGTRLTVT.

This chain joins TRBV19 and TRBJ2-1, with TRBD2 identical over 13 bases. J lost 7 bases, V lost 5 bases, and 11 bases had no gene match. This CDR3 region has 17 residues. Germline CDR1 is LNHDA and CDR2 is SQIVND (reference sequence). CDR3 amino acids: CASSPPLAGGPSNEQFF. DNA for the CDR3: TGTGCCAGTAGTCCACCACTAGCGGGAGGGCCCTCGAATGAGCAGTTCTTC.

This chain connects TRBV27 to TRBJ1-1, with D hard to call. Germline CDR1 MNHEY, CDR2 SMNVEV (reference sequence). Trimming removed 2 bases at V and 9 bases at J, with 13 bases between. The CDR3 runs to 13 residues. The CDR3 nucleotides read TGTGCCAGCAGTTTAATGAGAGGAACTAAAGCTTTCTTT. Its translation is CASSLMRGTKAFF.

The chain has TRBV7-2 and TRBJ2-3, with 11 nucleotides matching TRBD2. With V trimmed by 4 bases and J by 3 bases, 6 bases remained unmatched. CDR1 SGHTA and CDR2 FQGNSA come from the germline V gene. The CDR3 spans 16 residues. CDR3 protein: CASSSSTSGTTDTQYF. CDR3 DNA: TGTGCCAGCAGCTCGTCGACTAGCGGGACAACAGATACGCAGTATTTT.

This clone occurred a few times. CDR3 bases: TGTGCCAGCAGCTTTGGGACAGGGGGCAACACCGGGGAGCTGTTTTTT. This translates into CASSFGTGGNTGELFF. The V and J genes are TRBV9 and TRBJ2-2; TRBD1 matches at 12 bases. From germline, CDR1 is SGDLS and CDR2 YYNGEE. V lost 4 bases to trimming and J lost 2 bases; unmatched junction nucleotides: 3. CDR3 length: 16 amino acids.

This rearrangement joins TRBV9 to TRBJ1-6; D unclear. V shed 0 bases and J shed 0 bases, with 7 bases lying between them. The CDR3 sequence is 16 residues long. Looked up from germline, CDR1 is SGDLS and CDR2 is YYNGEE. The CDR3 DNA reads as TGTGCCAGCAGCGTAGGGGAGCTCTCCTATAATTCACCCCTCCACTTT. Translation: CASSVGELSYNSPLHF.

V and J are TRBV6-6 and TRBJ1-2; D is uncertain. CDR1 is MNHNY, CDR2 SVGAGI, per germline (reference sequence). There are 15 residues in the CDR3. V lost 0 bases, J lost 8 bases, and 16 bases lay in between. For the CDR3, the DNA is TGTGCCAGCAGTTACTCGTCGCCCCACCGAGTAGGCTACACCTTC. Translating it yields CASSYSSPHRVGYTF.